The rows below give T cell receptor beta chains drawn from one sample of a study of T cell changes during pregnancy in multiple sclerosis. Clones were sequenced by immunoSEQ multiplex PCR, and TCRdb holds only the in-frame ones, with some missing. The sample records about 24,000 clones, around 90% being singletons. The specimen was CD4+ T cells from peripheral blood mononuclear cells, collected in the second trimester of pregnancy. These receptors were taken from a female donor in good health, enrolled as a control in a pregnancy study. Each CDR3 is given with its conserved first and last residue. The order of the fields is clone size, CDR3 length, V gene, D gene, J gene, CDR3 protein, CDR3 DNA. The D gene is left open where the match is weak. Where a row states a size, it is once, few, many or the class of an expanded clone; other rows omit it.

>-|15|TRBV28|-|TRBJ2-7
CASSRGWGTTYEQYF
TGTGCCAGCAGTAGAGGATGGGGGACAACTTACGAGCAGTACTTC
>-|14|TRBV6-6|TRBD1|TRBJ1-5
CASTKGQGNQPQHF
TGTGCCAGCACCAAGGGACAGGGCAATCAGCCCCAGCATTTT
>-|15|TRBV5-4|TRBD1|TRBJ2-7
CASSLAGQGLYEQYF
TGTGCCAGCAGCCTGGCGGGACAGGGACTCTACGAGCAGTACTTC
>once|17|TRBV14|TRBD2|TRBJ2-7
CASSQDLGRGRGYEQYF
TGTGCCAGCAGCCAAGATCTTGGGAGGGGAAGAGGCTACGAGCAGTACTTC
>-|16|TRBV5-6|TRBD1|TRBJ1-2
CASRTLRQGASNGYTF
TGTGCCAGCAGGACTCTCCGACAGGGGGCATCGAATGGCTACACCTTC
>-|15|TRBV4-3|-|TRBJ2-2
CASSQDAVDTGELFF
TGCGCCAGCAGCCAAGACGCTGTAGACACCGGGGAGCTGTTTTTT
>-|16|TRBV9|-|TRBJ1-2
CASSPPYQKADYGYTF
TGTGCCAGCAGCCCCCCTTACCAAAAAGCGGACTATGGCTACACCTTC
>-|14|TRBV5-6|-|TRBJ2-3
CASSRSRGADTQYF
TGTGCCAGCAGCCGGTCGCGGGGCGCAGATACGCAGTATTTT
>medium-sized|16|TRBV15|TRBD2|TRBJ2-3
CATSTGRTSGTDTQYF
TGTGCCACCAGCACAGGACGGACTAGCGGCACAGATACGCAGTATTTT
>-|14|TRBV27|-|TRBJ1-1
CASRVDTLNTEAFF
TGTGCCAGCAGGGTGGACACCTTAAACACTGAAGCTTTCTTT
>-|17|TRBV5-1|-|TRBJ1-1
CASSLSGRVRVNTEAFF
TGCGCCAGCAGCTTGTCAGGTCGTGTCAGAGTGAACACTGAAGCTTTCTTT
>-|12|TRBV10-3|-|TRBJ2-3
CAISERGDTQYF
TGTGCCATCAGTGAGCGGGGAGATACGCAGTATTTT
>-|11|TRBV5-1|TRBD1|TRBJ2-1
CASSLRGHEFF
TGCGCCAGCAGCTTGAGGGGGCACGAGTTCTTC
>-|16|TRBV28|TRBD1|TRBJ1-2
CASSLRQGTGGGGYTF
TGTGCCAGCAGTTTACGTCAGGGGACAGGGGGCGGTGGCTACACCTTC
>-|16|TRBV11-2|TRBD2|TRBJ2-7
CASRLSGGPLIYEQYF
TGTGCCAGCAGGCTATCGGGGGGGCCGTTGATATACGAGCAGTACTTC
>few|14|TRBV10-3|-|TRBJ1-1
CAITKEVENTEAFF
TGTGCCATCACCAAGGAGGTTGAAAACACTGAAGCTTTCTTT
>-|13|TRBV2|-|TRBJ2-7
CASSVYREGEQYF
TGTGCCAGCAGTGTGTATCGGGAAGGCGAGCAGTACTTC
>-|12|TRBV7-2|TRBD2|TRBJ2-5
CASSWKSGGKYF
TGTGCCAGCAGCTGGAAAAGCGGGGGGAAGTACTTC
>-|15|TRBV9|TRBD1|TRBJ2-3
CASSPRQGAEDTQYF
TGTGCCAGCAGCCCTCGACAGGGGGCTGAAGATACGCAGTATTTT
>-|13|TRBV29-1|-|TRBJ1-1
CSVLVLAGTEAFF
TGCAGCGTTCTTGTCCTGGCGGGCACTGAAGCTTTCTTT
>few|15|TRBV19|-|TRBJ2-7
CASSSGTLRSYEQYF
TGTGCCAGTAGTTCCGGGACTCTTCGATCCTACGAGCAGTACTTC
>-|15|TRBV27|-|TRBJ1-5
CASSLLSGSNQPQHF
TGTGCCAGCAGTTTACTATCGGGGAGCAATCAGCCCCAGCATTTT
>-|13|TRBV2|-|TRBJ2-7
CASSQAGDYEQYF
TGTGCCAGCAGTCAAGCAGGGGACTACGAGCAGTACTTC
>-|14|TRBV10-2|TRBD2|TRBJ2-1
CASGGSVAGGEQFF
TGCGCCAGCGGAGGTTCGGTAGCGGGGGGTGAGCAGTTCTTC
>-|15|TRBV12-5|TRBD2|TRBJ2-2
CASGSGAGVTGELFF
TGTGCTAGTGGTTCCGGAGCGGGAGTAACCGGGGAGCTGTTTTTT
>-|15|TRBV12-5|-|TRBJ2-7
CASGLVQTGISEQYF
TGTGCTAGTGGTTTGGTGCAAACAGGGATAAGCGAGCAGTACTTC
>-|16|TRBV27|TRBD1|TRBJ2-7
CASSPRSGTASYEQYF
TGTGCCAGCAGTCCCCGGTCCGGGACAGCCTCATACGAGCAGTACTTC
>-|16|TRBV5-5|TRBD1|TRBJ2-2
CASNNRGRDFTGELFF
TGTGCCAGCAACAACAGGGGCCGCGACTTCACCGGGGAGCTGTTTTTT
>-|15|TRBV27|-|TRBJ2-1
CASSLRVGSYNEQFF
TGTGCCAGCAGTTTGCGGGTTGGCTCCTACAATGAGCAGTTCTTC
>once|15|TRBV28|-|TRBJ1-4
CASSSMAGLAEKLFF
TGTGCCAGCAGTTCTATGGCGGGGCTAGCCGAAAAACTGTTTTTT
>once|14|TRBV11-3|-|TRBJ2-1
CASSLGNGQGPVIF
TGTGCCAGCAGCTTAGGAAACGGGCAGGGGCCTGTAATCTTC
>-|11|TRBV6-5|-|TRBJ2-7
CASRQGMGQYF
TGTGCCAGCAGACAGGGTATGGGGCAGTACTTC
>-|16|TRBV28|TRBD2|TRBJ2-5
CASTMGGGRAEETQYF
TGTGCCAGCACCATGGGGGGCGGGAGGGCCGAAGAGACCCAGTACTTC
>-|16|TRBV7-3|TRBD1|TRBJ2-3
CASSFGTGRLTDTQYF
TGTGCCAGCAGCTTCGGGACAGGCAGGCTCACAGATACGCAGTATTTT
>-|14|TRBV7-3|TRBD1|TRBJ2-3
CASSSGTVTDTQYF
TGTGCCAGCAGCTCCGGGACAGTCACAGATACGCAGTATTTT